This T cell receptor (beta chain) was retrieved from a study of CD8 T cells in Susac syndrome. Recently defined diagnostic criteria for definite or probable disease were fulfilled by Susac syndrome patients. When the RNA was reverse transcribed, random hexamers were used with an input of roughly 0.45 to 1 ug. TCRdb ran MiXCR on the immunoSEQ multiplex PCR reads and lists one entry per CDR3 protein. The sample consists of 150,000 to 200,000 distinct CDR3 sequences, roughly 90% of them appearing once. CDR1 is SGDLS, CDR2 YYNGEE, per germline. The CDR3 sequence is 17 residues long. Trimming removed 2 bases from V and 0 bases from J, with 14 bases in between.

The sample was CD4+ T cells from PBMCs. The receptor comes from a human donor with Susac syndrome. The chain employs TRBV9 and TRBJ2-2; no reliable D call. Here the CDR3 reads CASSVGLVGSNTGELFF. The CDR3 bases are TGTGCCAGCAGCGTTGGTTTGGTGGGATCGAACACCGGGGAGCTGTTTTTT.